These 10 T cell receptor delta chains share one sample of origin, sequenced in a study of gamma-delta T cells after stem cell transplantation (dated by TCRdb to 2016 to 2017). The protocol used for the library was RT-PCR. For sequencing, an Illumina MiSeq was employed. TCRdb reprocessed the public reads with the caller CATT; rows with the same DNA were merged afterwards. The table for this sample lists approximately 3,200 delta-chain clones; 1.9% of them were counted only once. The top ten clones comprise more than 10% of the sample. Sequences were obtained from gamma-delta T cells. The receptors stem from a human donor. It is not recorded whose cells these are; they may come from a transplant donor.

As for this clone: TCRdb shows a much larger clone's protein in place of this DNA's translation, and the two differ at residue 3, likely through a read error; the protein shown is translated from the DNA. This chain joins TRDV2 and TRDJ1; 12 positions match TRDD3. Germline values: CDR1 GEAIGNYY, CDR2 EKD. The CDR3 has 18 amino acids. This CDR3 reads CARDPLGDTLPHTDKLIF. Written as DNA, the CDR3 is TGTGCCCGTGACCCACTGGGGGATACCCTCCCACACACCGATAAACTCATCTTT.

This clone came up a few times. Given a far larger clone just one base away, this is likely a sequencing read error. The sample contains more than one DNA sequence encoding this CDR3. This chain joins TRDV2 and TRDJ1; the match to TRDD3 covers 13 bases. V lost 5 bases, J lost 3 bases, and 14 bases stayed unmatched. Germline CDR1 and CDR2: GEAIGNYY and EKD. The CDR3 extends over 18 amino acids. CDR3 sequence (DNA): TGTGCCTGTGTGGGTACTGGGGGATACGGATTGAGGTCCGATAAACTCATCTTT. The encoded protein is CACVGTGGYGLRSDKLIF.

A note on this clone: A far larger clone is one base from this, pointing to a likely read error. The chain is built from TRDV1 and TRDJ1, with 9 bases aligning to TRDD3. The V segment lost 2 bases and the J segment 0 bases; nucleotides outside the gene matches: 43. This CDR3 region has 29 residues. Germline CDR1 reads TSWWSYY; CDR2 reads QGS. Here the CDR3 DNA reads TGTGCTCTTGGGGAAGTCATGGTAACCTTCCTCCCCTACTGGGGGACCTTGCCAGAGAGGCGGAGGGACACCGATAAACTCATCTTT. Amino acids: CALGEVMVTFLPYWGTLPERRRDTDKLIF.

Regarding this clone: TCRdb assigns this DNA the protein of a much larger clone, which departs from its translation at residue 5; this likely reflects a read error, and the protein shown comes from translating the DNA. This chain links TRDV2 with TRDJ1; tentatively, D is TRDD2 or TRDD3 (5 bases each). Germline CDR1 GEAIGNYY, CDR2 EKD. Trimming cost V 3 bases and J 0 bases, with 40 bases left between them. CDR3 length: 24 residues. CDR3 region: CACDAVLGRDPNELVSTYTDKLIF. The CDR3 region has the DNA TGTGCCTGTGACGCGGTATTGGGACGCGATCCTAATGAACTGGTCTCGACGTACACCGATAAACTCATCTTT.

This clone was found a few times. This chain joins TRDV2 and TRDJ3; 9 bases align to TRDD3. The germline CDR1 and CDR2 sequences are GEAIGNYY and EKD. V shed 0 bases, J shed 5 bases, and the junction held 7 bases outside the gene matches. This CDR3 has 18 amino acids. The CDR3 here is CACDTLMGIRGDTRQMFF. CDR3 nucleotide sequence: TGTGCCTGTGACACCCTGATGGGGATACGCGGGGACACCCGACAGATGTTTTTC.

This clone was detected only a few times. TCRdb pairs this DNA with a much larger clone's protein that differs at residue 4, likely a read error; the protein shown was translated from the DNA. V is TRDV2 and J is TRDJ1; the match to TRDD3 covers 11 bases. The CDR3 is 18 residues long. Germline CDR1 reads GEAIGNYY; CDR2 reads EKD. The junction had 13 bases not matched to a gene; V was cut back by 5 bases and J by 0 bases. The chain's CDR3 is CACGRLLGDTGYTDKLIF. CDR3 sequence (DNA): TGTGCCTGTGGCCGCCTTCTGGGGGATACTGGGTACACCGATAAACTCATCTTT.

The genes are TRDV2 and TRDJ1; 10 bases align to TRDD3. Germline CDR1 reads GEAIGNYY; CDR2 reads EKD. With 0 bases clipped from V and 2 bases from J, the junction kept 14 bases outside the gene matches. The CDR3 sequence is 19 residues long. CDR3 amino acids: CACDTVGGLGDNRTDKLIF. In nucleotides, the CDR3 is TGTGCCTGTGACACCGTCGGTGGTCTGGGGGATAATCGGACCGATAAACTCATCTTT.

This clone is termed medium-sized. V is TRDV2 and J is TRDJ1; the match to TRDD3 covers 12 bases. This CDR3 region has 20 residues. From germline, CDR1 is GEAIGNYY and CDR2 EKD. The V and J ends lost 1 base and 0 bases, in that order; junction bases with no gene match: 14. The CDR3 spells CACDTLTGGYKVGYTDKLIF. The CDR3 bases are TGTGCCTGTGACACTCTCACTGGGGGATACAAAGTGGGGTACACCGATAAACTCATCTTT.

This clone qualifies as medium-sized. The rearrangement links TRDV1 to TRDJ1, with 7 bases matching TRDD3. This CDR3 is built from 22 residues. Germline V gives CDR1 TSWWSYY, CDR2 QGS. The V gene end was trimmed by 3 bases and the J gene end by 0 bases; junction bases not matched to a gene: 25. CDR3 region: CALGEPWLPLYHWGGYTDKLIF. DNA for the CDR3: TGTGCTCTTGGGGAGCCCTGGCTTCCGCTTTACCACTGGGGTGGCTACACCGATAAACTCATCTTT.

In the case of this clone: This may come from a read error, since a much larger clone is one base off. The rearrangement links TRDV2 to TRDJ1; TRDD3 might be the D (5 bases). This CDR3 has 16 amino acids. The V gene's germline CDR1 is GEAIGNYY and CDR2 EKD. The germline V and J ends were trimmed by 0 bases and 5 bases, with 18 bases remaining between them. The CDR3 bases are TGTGCCTGTGACACCCTGGAGGATAGAATTAAGGATAAACTCATCTTT. This gives the protein CACDTLEDRIKDKLIF.